Listed here are 25 T cell receptor beta chains from one sample, sequenced in a study of graft-versus-host responses after intestinal transplantation. Profiled with immunoSEQ multiplex PCR; TCRdb holds only in-frame clones, not every one. Here the sample spans about 39,000 clones, nearly 95% being singletons. Their target antigens are unknown. Sequenced here: unstimulated CD8+ T cells sorted from spleen or lymph node cells, sampled before transplant. These receptors came from a human donor who was the organ donor for an intestinal transplant.

The V call is TRBV30, the J call TRBJ1-5; D call uncertain. The CDR3 spans 12 residues. The germline CDR1 and CDR2 sequences are GTSNPN and SVGIG (reference sequence). Trimming pared 0 bases from V and 8 bases from J, leaving 8 bases between. The CDR3 region is CAWSVQREPQHF. CDR3 DNA: TGTGCCTGGAGTGTACAAAGGGAGCCCCAGCATTTT.

J is TRBJ2-3 and V is TRBV30; no firm D call. This CDR3 contains 15 residues. With 1 base removed from V and 7 bases from J, the gap between germline ends came to 18 bases. Germline V gene data show CDR1 as GTSNPN and CDR2 as SVGIG (reference sequence). CDR3 amino acids: CAWSGLLAAKYTQYF. In DNA, the CDR3 is TGTGCCTGGAGTGGCCTCTTAGCCGCCAAGTATACGCAGTATTTT. The full variable domain, completed using reference TRBV30 and TRBJ2-3, is SQTIHQWPATLVQPVGSPLSLECTVEGTSNPNLYWYRQAAGRGLQLLFYSVGIGQISSEVPQNLSASRPQDRQFILSSKKLLLSDSGFYLCAWSGLLAAKYTQYFGPGTRLTVL.

The chain uses TRBV27 and TRBJ1-1; a weak D match, TRBD1 (5 bases). V was shortened by 4 bases and J by 2 bases, with 20 bases between the two germline ends. The CDR3 has 17 amino acids. Germline V CDR1 and CDR2: MNHEY, SMNVEV (reference sequence). This CDR3 is CASSSTVKGRPNTEAFF. Here the CDR3 DNA reads TGTGCCAGCAGTTCTACCGTTAAGGGACGGCCAAACACTGAAGCTTTCTTT.

In nucleotides, the CDR3 is TGTGCCAGCAGCTTACCTCTGGCGGTTACCCGAGGTTCCGGGGAGCTGTTTTTT. It translates to CASSLPLAVTRGSGELFF. This chain joins TRBV7-9 and TRBJ2-2, with D uncertain. The germline CDR1 and CDR2 sequences are SEHNR and FQNEAQ (reference sequence). The CDR3 is made up of 18 amino acids. Trimming cost V 2 bases and J 6 bases, with 22 bases left between them.

This chain connects TRBV7-9 to TRBJ1-2; 7 nucleotides align to TRBD1. The CDR3 spans 13 residues. The V and J ends lost 6 bases and 8 bases, in that order; junction bases with no gene match: 9. Germline values: CDR1 SEHNR, CDR2 FQNEAQ (reference sequence). CDR3 region: CASSPTTGVGYTF. CDR3 sequence (DNA): TGTGCCAGCAGTCCCACCACAGGGGTCGGCTACACCTTC. The full variable domain, in which reference TRBV7-9 and TRBJ1-2 provide the parts outside the CDR3, is DTGVSQNPRHKITKRGQNVTFRCDPISEHNRLYWYRQTLGQGPEFLTYFQNEAQLEKSRLLSDRFSAERPKGSFSTLEIQRTEQGDSAMYLCASSPTTGVGYTFGSGTRLTVV.

The chain employs TRBV4-1 and TRBJ1-5; a possible D gene is TRBD1 (5 bases). The V and J ends lost 3 bases and 6 bases respectively, with 6 bases between them. CDR1 MGHRA and CDR2 YSYEKL come from the germline V gene. The CDR3 sequence is 12 residues long. The CDR3 loop is CASSQGGQPQHF. The CDR3 DNA follows: TGCGCCAGCAGCCAGGGGGGTCAGCCCCAGCATTTT.

This clone was detected once. The DNA of the CDR3 is TGTGCCAGCGGGGGGCCTAGCACAGATACGCAGTATTTT. Protein product: CASGGPSTDTQYF. The chain recombines TRBV27 with TRBJ2-3; the D gene could be TRBD1 or TRBD2 (6 bases each). This CDR3 spans 13 amino acids. Germline V gene data show CDR1 as MNHEY and CDR2 as SMNVEV (reference sequence). V lost 8 bases to trimming and J lost 0 bases, with 9 bases between them.

The gene calls are TRBV7-9 and TRBJ2-1, with TRBD1 matching over 9 bases. The CDR3 consists of 15 residues. With 5 bases clipped from V and 5 bases from J, the junction kept 7 bases outside the gene matches. Looked up from germline, CDR1 is SEHNR and CDR2 is FQNEAQ (reference sequence). The CDR3 reads CASSPRDRVDNEQFF. The CDR3 coding sequence is TGTGCCAGCAGCCCGCGGGACAGGGTCGACAATGAGCAGTTCTTC.

This sequence joins TRBV6-5 and TRBJ2-7; D is unresolved. Between the trimmed V and J ends, which lost 3 bases and 5 bases, there was a span of 11 bases. In germline, CDR1 is MNHEY, CDR2 SVGAGI. CDR3 length: 13 residues. The CDR3 region is CASSYGGTHEQYF. The CDR3 region has the DNA TGTGCCAGCAGTTATGGCGGCACCCACGAGCAGTACTTC.

For the CDR3, the DNA is TGTGCCAGCAGCCTCCCGGAGGGGGACATCTTTAACTATGGCTACACCTTC. Encoded protein: CASSLPEGDIFNYGYTF. The chain joins TRBV28 to TRBJ1-2, with a weak D call TRBD1 (6 bases). V was clipped by 6 bases and J by 1 base, with 21 bases between them. The CDR3 is 17 residues long. The germline gives CDR1 MDHEN, CDR2 SYDVKM.

This chain joins TRBV5-1 and TRBJ1-6; 10 positions match TRBD1. Trimming took 0 bases from V and 5 from J; bases not matched to a gene: 5. From germline, CDR1 is SGHRS and CDR2 YFSETQ. CDR3 length equals 17 residues. In DNA, the CDR3 is TGCGCCAGCAGCTTGGTTCCGGGACAGGGGAATAATTCACCCCTCCACTTT. Amino acids: CASSLVPGQGNNSPLHF.

The rearrangement links TRBV10-1 to TRBJ1-2, with D maybe TRBD1 (6 bases). CDR3 length: 15 amino acids. Trimming left V 8 bases short and J 1 base short, with 17 bases between. Germline V gene data show CDR1 as WNHNN and CDR2 as SYGVQD (reference sequence). In DNA, the CDR3 is TGCGCCAGCCGCGGGCTGGACAGTTTTAACTATGGCTACACCTTC. Translation gives CASRGLDSFNYGYTF.

The chain joins TRBV7-2 to TRBJ2-7; D may match TRBD1 or TRBD2 (5 bases each). Germline V CDR1 and CDR2: SGHTA, FQGNSA. V was trimmed by 7 bases and J by 0 bases, leaving 13 bases between them. The CDR3 has 14 amino acids. The DNA of the CDR3 is TGTGCCAGCAACCCGATTGGGGGCTCCTACGAGCAGTACTTC. Amino acids: CASNPIGGSYEQYF.

This chain connects TRBV27 to TRBJ2-7; maybe TRBD1 (6 bases). This CDR3 region has 12 residues. Germline CDR1 and CDR2: MNHEY and SMNVEV (reference sequence). With 5 bases removed from V and 5 bases from J, the gap between germline ends came to 10 bases. In nucleotides, the CDR3 is TGTGCCAGCAGTCTAACAGGGAACGAGCAGTACTTC. Protein: CASSLTGNEQYF.

The gene calls are TRBV6-8 and TRBJ1-1; D is undetermined. The CDR3 is made up of 11 amino acids. Germline CDR1 is MNHGY and CDR2 is SAAAGT. With 2 bases removed from V and 8 bases from J, the gap between germline ends came to 6 bases. CDR3 region: CASSYLREAFF. In DNA, the CDR3 is TGTGCCAGCAGTTACCTAAGAGAAGCTTTCTTT.

This clone has just one count. The rearrangement joins TRBV20-1 to TRBJ2-7, with D unclear. This CDR3 region has 11 residues. With 3 bases removed from V and 0 bases from J, the gap between germline ends came to 3 bases. Germline CDR1 DFQATT, CDR2 SNEGSKA (reference sequence). CDR3 in DNA: TGCAGTGCTAGTGGCTCCTACGAGCAGTACTTC. It specifies CSASGSYEQYF.

This rearrangement joins TRBV4-3 to TRBJ1-6, with a tentative D call TRBD1 (6 bases). This CDR3 spans 17 amino acids. V lost 3 bases and J lost 2, with 14 bases in between. Germline V CDR1 and CDR2: LGHNA, YSLEER. CDR3 residues: CASSQIRGATYNSPLHF. The DNA for the CDR3 is TGCGCCAGCAGCCAGATACGGGGGGCGACCTATAATTCACCCCTCCACTTT.

The chain couples TRBV27 to TRBJ2-7; D uncertain. The V gene lost 3 bases and the J gene lost 0 bases, with 6 bases spanning the gap. The CDR3 is 13 amino acids. CDR1 MNHEY and CDR2 SMNVEV come from the germline V gene (reference sequence). As DNA, the CDR3 is TGTGCCAGCAGTTTTTACGACTCCTACGAGCAGTACTTC. Amino acid sequence: CASSFYDSYEQYF.

The chain couples TRBV12-5 to TRBJ2-1; TRBD2 matches at 7 bases. V dropped 1 base and J dropped 4; count of bases not matched to a gene: 4. The germline V gene has CDR1 LGHNT and CDR2 FRNRAP. The CDR3 has 15 amino acids. CDR3 in DNA: TGTGCTAGTGGTTTGGGGGCGGGGGAATACAATGAGCAGTTCTTC. Its translation: CASGLGAGEYNEQFF. Combining the CDR3 with reference TRBV12-5 and TRBJ2-1 gives the whole variable domain DARVTQTPRHKVTEMGQEVTMRCQPILGHNTVFWYRQTMMQGLELLAYFRNRAPLDDSGMPKDRFSAEMPDATLATLKIQPSEPRDSAVYFCASGLGAGEYNEQFFGPGTRLTVL.

This chain connects TRBV6-1 to TRBJ1-1; TRBD1 might be the D (5 bases). Germline V gene sequence: CDR1 MNHNS, CDR2 SASEGT. V lost 6 bases and J 7 bases, leaving 9 bases between the germline ends. This CDR3 is 11 amino acids long. The CDR3 is CASRDTYEAFF. The CDR3 DNA follows: TGTGCCAGCAGGGACACCTATGAAGCTTTCTTT.

The rearrangement joins TRBV28 to TRBJ2-7, with D tentatively TRBD1 or TRBD2 (6 bases each). The germline V gene encodes CDR1 MDHEN and CDR2 SYDVKM. CDR3 length: 14 residues. Trimming pared 5 bases from V and 5 bases from J, leaving 16 bases between. The chain's CDR3 is CASSTTRGGNEQYF. DNA for the CDR3: TGTGCCAGCAGTACCACCCGAGGGGGGAACGAGCAGTACTTC.

The genes are TRBV30 and TRBJ2-7; D not certain. The CDR3 has 13 residues. V lost 3 bases to trimming and J lost 1 base, with 10 bases between them. CDR1 GTSNPN and CDR2 SVGIG come from the germline V gene (reference sequence). The CDR3 DNA follows: TGTGCCTGGAGAGGCGGATCTTCCTACGAGCAGTACTTC. This sequence encodes CAWRGGSSYEQYF.

The CDR3 coding sequence is TGTGCCAGCAGCGACGGGACAGGGTACGATACGCAGTATTTT. It specifies CASSDGTGYDTQYF. This rearrangement joins TRBV7-9 to TRBJ2-3; 9 nucleotides line up with TRBD1. V trimming: 5 bases; J trimming: 6 bases; junction bases outside the gene matches: 6. This CDR3 has 14 residues. Germline loops: CDR1 SEHNR, CDR2 FQNEAQ (reference sequence). The variable domain in full, with the rest retrieved from reference TRBV7-9 and TRBJ2-3, is DTGVSQNPRHKITKRGQNVTFRCDPISEHNRLYWYRQTLGQGPEFLTYFQNEAQLEKSRLLSDRFSAERPKGSFSTLEIQRTEQGDSAMYLCASSDGTGYDTQYFGPGTRLTVL.

This chain uses TRBV5-4 with TRBJ2-3; 15 bases are shared with TRBD2. From germline, CDR1 is SGHNT and CDR2 YYREEE (reference sequence). The ends lost 3 bases at V and 2 bases at J; junction bases unmatched: 13. This CDR3 is built from 20 residues. CDR3 DNA: TGTGCCAGCAGCTACGGGCCGGGACTAGCGGGGGGACCAGACACAGATACGCAGTATTTT. Protein: CASSYGPGLAGGPDTDTQYF.

V usage is TRBV6-5 and J usage is TRBJ2-3; D ambiguous. CDR3 size: 11 residues. Germline CDR1 is MNHEY and CDR2 is SVGAGI. Between the trimmed V and J ends, which lost 9 bases and 7 bases, there was a span of 11 bases. This CDR3 reads CASRGGNTQYF. CDR3 coding DNA: TGTGCCAGTAGAGGTGGAAATACGCAGTATTTT.